The 25 T cell receptor beta chains presented below share a single source sample, sequenced in a study of cytomegalovirus exposure and HLA in healthy donors. The PCR had 60 Vbeta and 13 Jbeta primers. The repertoire was sequenced with immunoSEQ multiplex PCR; TCRdb's copy has only in-frame clones and lacks some. The sample shows around 100,000 clones, nearly 65% of them seen only once. The material sequenced was PBMCs. The receptor set was obtained from a human donor in good health.

The V gene is TRBV28, the J gene TRBJ2-7; TRBD2 matches 7 bases. Trimming removed 3 bases from V and 6 bases from J; junction bases left unmatched: 8. Germline V gene lookup returns CDR1 MDHEN and CDR2 SYDVKM. The CDR3 is 14 residues long. The CDR3 bases are TGTGCCAGCAGTTTGTGGGAGGGCCCATCCGAGCAGTACTTC. It yields the protein CASSLWEGPSEQYF. Looking up the rest from reference TRBV28 and TRBJ2-7 gives the full variable domain: DVKVTQSSRYLVKRTGEKVFLECVQDMDHENMFWYRQDPGLGLRLIYFSYDVKMKEKGDIPEGYSVSREKKERFSLILESASTNQTSMYLCASSLWEGPSEQYFGPGTRLTVT.

J is TRBJ2-7 and V is TRBV4-2; 10 nucleotides align to TRBD2. The CDR3 has 16 residues. The V segment lost 3 bases and the J segment 0 bases; nucleotides outside the gene matches: 5. Germline CDR1 reads LGHNA; CDR2 reads YNFKEQ. This CDR3 reads CASSQGTSVNSYEQYF. CDR3 DNA sequence: TGTGCCAGCAGCCAGGGGACTAGCGTCAACTCCTACGAGCAGTACTTC.

The V gene is TRBV30, the J gene TRBJ1-1, with D possibly TRBD1 on 5 matching bases. The CDR3 runs 12 residues. The V gene's germline CDR1 is GTSNPN and CDR2 SVGIG (reference sequence). V was trimmed by 3 bases and J by 4 bases, leaving 9 bases between them. The CDR3 nucleotides read TGTGCCTGGAGACAGGAAGGCACTGAAGCTTTCTTT. Translated: CAWRQEGTEAFF.

The rearrangement joins TRBV28 to TRBJ1-2; TRBD1 matches at 7 bases. Germline values: CDR1 MDHEN, CDR2 SYDVKM. The CDR3 consists of 16 residues. Trimming at V came to 3 bases and at J to 1 base, leaving 8 bases not matched to a gene. The CDR3 bases are TGTGCCAGCAGTTTTAAAGGGGGCGGACGTAACTATGGCTACACCTTC. This translates into CASSFKGGGRNYGYTF.

The chain is built from TRBV4-1 and TRBJ2-3; TRBD2 agrees at 7 bases. With 1 base clipped from V and 2 bases from J, the junction kept 3 bases outside the gene matches. CDR3 size: 15 residues. From germline, CDR1 is MGHRA and CDR2 YSYEKL. The CDR3: CASSQVSGATDTQYF. CDR3 sequence (DNA): TGCGCCAGCAGCCAAGTGAGCGGGGCCACAGATACGCAGTATTTT.

V is TRBV29-1 and J is TRBJ2-7; 9 bases are a match to TRBD1. The CDR3 sequence is 15 residues long. Unmatched junction bases numbered 10, after V lost 4 bases and J lost 3 bases. Germline V CDR1 and CDR2: SQVTM, ANQGSEA. CDR3 sequence (DNA): TGCAGCGTTGGAACCAACAGGGGGCATCTCTACGAGCAGTACTTC. This translates into CSVGTNRGHLYEQYF.

In this sample, this clone turned up a few times. The chain carries TRBV7-9 and TRBJ2-3; 7 positions match TRBD1. Losses at the gene ends were 6 bases for V and 6 bases for J; bases not matched to a gene: 12. Germline CDR1 SEHNR, CDR2 FQNEAQ (reference sequence). The CDR3 is 15 amino acids. CDR3 nucleotides: TGTGCCAGCAGTCGTGGACAGGTCCGCGGCGATACGCAGTATTTT. Residues: CASSRGQVRGDTQYF.

J is TRBJ2-3 and V is TRBV28; D uncertain. Germline values: CDR1 MDHEN, CDR2 SYDVKM. This CDR3 is 14 amino acids long. V shed 3 bases and J shed 2 bases, with 9 bases lying between them. CDR3 nucleotide sequence: TGTGCCAGCAGTTTGCTACGATTCACAGATACGCAGTATTTT. Amino acid sequence: CASSLLRFTDTQYF.

The rearrangement links TRBV11-1 to TRBJ1-1; tentative D call: TRBD1 (5 bases). The germline V gene encodes CDR1 SGHAT and CDR2 FQDESV (reference sequence). CDR3 length: 14 residues. Trimming left V 0 bases short and J 8 bases short, with 13 bases between. CDR3 nucleotide sequence: TGTGCCAGCAGCTTAGCGGGTCAACAGGAAGAAGCTTTCTTT. It specifies CASSLAGQQEEAFF.

This chain uses TRBV5-4 with TRBJ2-2; 8 bases fit TRBD1. The CDR3 runs to 13 residues. V gave up 4 bases and J gave up 6 bases; unmatched junction bases: 2. Germline V gene sequence: CDR1 SGHNT, CDR2 YYREEE (reference sequence). The CDR3 here is CASSQTGAGELFF. The CDR3 nucleotides read TGTGCCAGCAGCCAGACAGGGGCCGGGGAGCTGTTTTTT.

CDR3 DNA: TGTGCCAGTAGAGTGACAGGGGGAGGTACTGAAGCTTTCTTT. Protein sequence: CASRVTGGGTEAFF. The chain has TRBV19 and TRBJ1-1, with 9 bases matching TRBD1. Trimming took 6 bases from V and 5 from J; bases not matched to a gene: 7. Looked up from germline, CDR1 is LNHDA and CDR2 is SQIVND (reference sequence). The CDR3 spans 14 residues.

This clone was seen a few times. The CDR3 loop reads CASRQGNTIYF. The CDR3 DNA reads as TGTGCCAGCCGACAGGGAAACACCATATATTTT. The chain joins TRBV19 to TRBJ1-3; a possible D gene is TRBD1 (5 bases). Germline assignment: CDR1 LNHDA and CDR2 SQIVND (reference sequence). V lost 9 bases and J 4 bases, leaving 7 bases between the germline ends. CDR3 size: 11 residues.

The J gene is TRBJ1-1, the V gene TRBV11-2, with D tentatively TRBD1 (5 bases). Germline loops: CDR1 SGHAT, CDR2 FQNNGV. V dropped 3 bases and J dropped 1 base, with 12 bases sitting between them. The CDR3 runs 15 residues. The CDR3 DNA reads TGTGCCAGCAGCTTTGGCCGACAGAGGAACACTGAAGCTTTCTTT. Translating it yields CASSFGRQRNTEAFF. The entire variable domain, with the rest obtained from reference TRBV11-2 and TRBJ1-1, is as follows: EAGVAQSPRYKIIEKRQSVAFWCNPISGHATLYWYQQILGQGPKLLIQFQNNGVVDDSQLPKDRFSAERLKGVDSTLKIQPAKLEDSAVYLCASSFGRQRNTEAFFGQGTRLTVV.

This sequence joins TRBV5-1 and TRBJ1-1, with D maybe TRBD1 (5 bases). Germline loops: CDR1 SGHRS, CDR2 YFSETQ. This CDR3 comprises 14 residues. The V end was cut by 4 bases, the J end by 5 bases, with 15 bases between. CDR3 loop: CASSLTAGMTEAFF. DNA of the CDR3: TGCGCCAGCAGCCTCACCGCAGGGATGACTGAAGCTTTCTTT. Using reference TRBV5-1 and TRBJ1-1 for the parts outside the CDR3, the full variable domain is KAGVTQTPRYLIKTRGQQVTLSCSPISGHRSVSWYQQTPGQGLQFLFEYFSETQRNKGNFPGRFSGRQFSNSRSEMNVSTLELGDSALYLCASSLTAGMTEAFFGQGTRLTVV.

The chain couples TRBV14 to TRBJ2-7; maybe TRBD2 (5 bases). V was trimmed by 3 bases and J by 0 bases, leaving 12 bases between them. Germline values: CDR1 SGHDN, CDR2 FVKESK. The CDR3 runs to 15 residues. The CDR3 sequence is CASSHRGLSSYEQYF. In DNA, the CDR3 is TGTGCCAGCAGCCACCGAGGGCTAAGCTCCTACGAGCAGTACTTC.

The rearrangement uses TRBV2 and TRBJ2-6, with a weak D call TRBD2 (5 bases). CDR1 is SNHLY and CDR2 is FYNNEI in the germline V gene. Trimming shortened V by 2 bases and J by 1 base, and 6 bases separated the two germline ends. CDR3 length: 15 amino acids. The CDR3 region has the DNA TGTGCCAGCAGTGAATCGGGGTCTGGGGCCAACGTCCTGACTTTC. Amino acid sequence: CASSESGSGANVLTF.

The rearrangement joins TRBV28 to TRBJ1-4; weak D call: TRBD1 (6 bases). The V gene lost 5 bases and the J gene lost 8 bases, with 21 bases spanning the gap. The CDR3 is 16 amino acids. Germline CDR1 reads MDHEN; CDR2 reads SYDVKM. This CDR3 is CASSTRTVQVDEKLFF. DNA of the CDR3: TGTGCCAGCAGTACCAGGACAGTCCAGGTGGACGAAAAACTGTTTTTT.

The V call is TRBV14, the J call TRBJ2-7; TRBD2 aligns across 12 bases. CDR3 size: 18 residues. J gave up 2 bases and V 7 bases, and 15 bases lay outside the gene matches. Germline assignment: CDR1 SGHDN and CDR2 FVKESK. CDR3 in amino acids: CASNNLAGGPSVPYEQYF. CDR3 bases: TGTGCCAGCAACAATCTAGCGGGAGGGCCTAGTGTTCCCTACGAGCAGTACTTC.

This clone has just a few counts. CDR3 coding DNA: TGTGCCAGCAGTGGCGGGAAGACTAGCGGGATAAGTGAGCAGTTCTTC. Residues: CASSGGKTSGISEQFF. The rearrangement joins TRBV27 to TRBJ2-1, with 11 bases identical to TRBD2. Germline CDR1 reads MNHEY; CDR2 reads SMNVEV (reference sequence). This CDR3 comprises 16 residues. The J segment lost 9 bases and the V segment lost 5 bases, leaving 12 bases of the junction unmatched.

A single count supports this clone. CDR3: CASSLRGKLANYEQYF. As DNA, the CDR3 is TGTGCCAGCAGCTTAAGGGGGAAACTAGCGAACTACGAGCAGTACTTC. V and J are TRBV7-2 and TRBJ2-7; a possible D gene is TRBD2 (7 bases). Trimming stripped 2 bases from V and 3 bases from J, with 17 bases between. Germline CDR1 is SGHTA and CDR2 is FQGNSA. The CDR3 runs to 16 residues.

This clone was counted only a few times. The chain couples TRBV30 to TRBJ1-5; D is unclear. The V and J ends lost 1 base and 4 bases respectively, with 5 bases between them. CDR1 and CDR2 (germline): GTSNPN, SVGIG (reference sequence). CDR3 length: 12 residues. The CDR3 nucleotides are TGTGCCTGGAGTGCACAGAATCAGCCCCAGCATTTT. Protein sequence: CAWSAQNQPQHF. The variable domain in full, with the rest retrieved from reference TRBV30 and TRBJ1-5, is SQTIHQWPATLVQPVGSPLSLECTVEGTSNPNLYWYRQAAGRGLQLLFYSVGIGQISSEVPQNLSASRPQDRQFILSSKKLLLSDSGFYLCAWSAQNQPQHFGDGTRLSIL.

Turning to this clone: It is unclear where the CDR3 begins or ends on the DNA, so no DNA is shown, and the CDR3 is as TCRdb lists it. The chain has TRBV4-1 and TRBJ2-5; the table's D call of TRBD1 was not tested on the DNA. The CDR3 has 13 residues if both end residues are counted. Germline lookup yields CDR1 MGHRA and CDR2 YSYEKL. CDR3 protein: CASSQVGGGIGNF.

The chain is built from TRBV5-4 and TRBJ2-7; a possible D gene is TRBD1 (7 bases). The CDR3 runs 14 residues. Germline V lookup: CDR1 SGHNT, CDR2 YYREEE (reference sequence). The ends were cut back, 4 bases at V and 2 bases at J, with 13 bases in the middle. CDR3 coding DNA: TGTGCCAGCAGCCAGGGGGGTTACCCCTACGAGCAGTACTTC. Translation gives CASSQGGYPYEQYF.

The chain uses TRBV4-2 and TRBJ2-1; TRBD2 is a possible D gene (5 bases). Germline values: CDR1 LGHNA, CDR2 YNFKEQ. This CDR3 is built from 15 residues. Trimming removed 4 bases at V and 5 bases at J, with 15 bases between. The CDR3 reads CASSLGASGNNEQFF. The CDR3 DNA reads TGTGCCAGCAGCCTGGGAGCGAGTGGGAACAATGAGCAGTTCTTC.

The chain employs TRBV2 and TRBJ1-1, with no clear D. The CDR3 has 14 amino acids. Looked up from germline, CDR1 is SNHLY and CDR2 is FYNNEI. V lost 3 bases, J lost 11 bases, and 19 bases lay in between. The CDR3 loop reads CASSESVAPMEAFF. The CDR3 bases are TGTGCCAGCAGTGAGTCGGTCGCCCCTATGGAGGCTTTCTTT.